Listed below are T cell receptor beta chains from one sample, sequenced in a study of T cell repertoires in cytomegalovirus infection. TCRdb ran MiXCR on the reads and lists one entry per CDR3 protein. The table includes around 280,000 distinct CDR3 sequences, about 9.2% detected once. Material for sequencing was PBMCs. The source of these receptors is a human donor in good health (CMV status not recorded). Some clones in this sample may be carry-over from other donors' samples. CDR3s include the opening cysteine and the closing phenylalanine or tryptophan. The D gene is left open where the match is weak. Clone size, where shown, is once, few, many, or a class for clones that have expanded.

CDR3: CASSLESGGNQPQHF
DNA: TGCGCCAGCAGCTTAGAATCAGGGGGCAATCAGCCCCAGCATTTT
V: TRBV5-1
D: -
size: -
J: TRBJ1-5

CDR3: CASRGLEDTQYF
DNA: TGTGCCAGCAGGGGACTAGAAGATACGCAGTATTTT
V: TRBV12-3/TRBV12-4
D: TRBD2
size: few
J: TRBJ2-3

CDR3: CASSSRQGAGSPLHF
DNA: TGTGCCAGCAGTTCCAGACAGGGGGCGGGGTCACCCCTCCACTTT
V: TRBV28
D: TRBD1
size: many
J: TRBJ1-6

CDR3: CASSLGRAYTGELFF
DNA: TGTGCCAGCAGTTTGGGGCGGGCGTACACCGGGGAGCTGTTTTTT
V: TRBV28
D: -
size: few
J: TRBJ2-2

CDR3: CSARDEQGASGYTF
DNA: TGCAGTGCTAGAGATGAGCAGGGGGCCTCTGGCTACACCTTC
V: TRBV20-1
D: TRBD1
size: many
J: TRBJ1-2

CDR3: CASSLGPGGPELAEAFF
DNA: TGCGCCAGCAGCCTAGGGCCCGGGGGACCAGAGCTCGCTGAAGCTTTCTTT
V: TRBV4-3
D: -
size: -
J: TRBJ1-1

CDR3: CSARDYSVPTWGNQPQHF
DNA: TGCAGTGCTAGAGATTATTCGGTCCCGACCTGGGGCAATCAGCCCCAGCATTTT
V: TRBV20-1
D: -
size: many
J: TRBJ1-5

CDR3: CASSEMAGGRDTQYF
DNA: TGTGCCAGCAGTGAAATGGCGGGGGGTAGAGATACGCAGTATTTT
V: TRBV2
D: TRBD2
size: many
J: TRBJ2-3

CDR3: CASSYPDRVNTEAFF
DNA: TGTGCCAGCAGCTATCCGGACAGGGTGAACACTGAAGCTTTCTTT
V: TRBV6-2/TRBV6-3
D: TRBD1
size: many
J: TRBJ1-1

CDR3: CASSVVGQGSYGYTF
DNA: TGTGCCAGCAGCGTAGTGGGACAGGGGTCTTATGGCTACACCTTC
V: TRBV9
D: TRBD1
size: many
J: TRBJ1-2

CDR3: CASSLAGLYRNEQFF
DNA: TGCGCCAGCAGCCTCGCCGGGCTGTACAGAAATGAGCAGTTCTTC
V: TRBV4-1
D: -
size: many
J: TRBJ2-1

CDR3: CASSLVESEYGYTF
DNA: TGCGCCAGCAGCTTGGTAGAGTCAGAATATGGCTACACCTTC
V: TRBV5-1
D: -
size: few
J: TRBJ1-2

CDR3: CASSHRLAGTDTQYF
DNA: TGTGCCAGCAGCCACCGACTAGCGGGCACAGATACGCAGTATTTT
V: TRBV7-2
D: TRBD2
size: many
J: TRBJ2-3

CDR3: CASSQGTPGNEQFF
DNA: TGTGCCAGCAGCCAAGGGACACCCGGCAATGAGCAGTTCTTC
V: TRBV14
D: -
size: many
J: TRBJ2-1

CDR3: CGGGSRNTGELFF
DNA: TGTGGAGGGGGCTCCAGGAACACCGGGGAGCTGTTTTTT
V: TRBV29-1
D: -
size: few
J: TRBJ2-2

CDR3: CASSSSSSGGSVIGELFF
DNA: TGTGCCAGCAGCTCGTCGTCTAGCGGGGGGTCCGTAATAGGGGAGCTGTTTTTT
V: TRBV7-6
D: TRBD2
size: many
J: TRBJ2-2

CDR3: CASRQGFNYGYTF
DNA: TGTGCCAGCAGACAGGGGTTCAACTATGGCTACACCTTC
V: TRBV25-1
D: TRBD1
size: -
J: TRBJ1-2

CDR3: CSAREGAASFHQPQHF
DNA: TGCAGTGCTAGAGAAGGGGCAGCTTCATTTCATCAGCCCCAGCATTTT
V: TRBV20-1
D: -
size: many
J: TRBJ1-5

CDR3: CASSRGARSYNEQFF
DNA: TGTGCCAGCTCGCGGGGGGCCAGGTCCTACAATGAGCAGTTCTTC
V: TRBV12-3/TRBV12-4
D: TRBD2
size: many
J: TRBJ2-1

CDR3: CSARASGNTIYF
DNA: TGCAGTGCCAGGGCCTCTGGAAACACCATATATTTT
V: TRBV20-1
D: -
size: many
J: TRBJ1-3

CDR3: CASSPSFLDSGNTIYF
DNA: TGTGCCAGCTCACCTTCCTTCTTGGACAGTGGAAACACCATATATTTT
V: TRBV18
D: -
size: few
J: TRBJ1-3

CDR3: CASSYLGGSSYNEQFF
DNA: TGTGCCAGCAGTTACCTCGGGGGGAGCTCCTACAATGAGCAGTTCTTC
V: TRBV6-2/TRBV6-3
D: TRBD2
size: many
J: TRBJ2-1

CDR3: CASNGPDFDEQFF
DNA: TGTGCCTCCAACGGGCCGGACTTCGATGAGCAGTTCTTC
V: TRBV6-2/TRBV6-3
D: -
size: many
J: TRBJ2-1

CDR3: CASSPGLAGGHEQFF
DNA: TGCGCCAGCAGCCCGGGACTAGCGGGGGGCCATGAGCAGTTCTTC
V: TRBV5-1
D: TRBD2
size: -
J: TRBJ2-1

CDR3: CASSPRRLVLAKNIQYF
DNA: TGTGCCAGCAGCCCTAGGCGGTTAGTACTAGCCAAAAACATTCAGTACTTC
V: TRBV28
D: -
size: many
J: TRBJ2-4

CDR3: CASTFASASKGTQYF
DNA: TGTGCCAGCACCTTCGCTAGCGCCTCTAAAGGGACCCAGTACTTC
V: TRBV3-1
D: -
size: -
J: TRBJ2-5

CDR3: CASSSEQGASYGYTF
DNA: TGTGCCAGCTCATCGGAACAGGGTGCTAGCTATGGCTACACCTTC
V: TRBV18
D: -
size: many
J: TRBJ1-2

CDR3: CASGKGLATGELFF
DNA: TGTGCCAGCGGAAAGGGACTAGCGACCGGGGAGCTGTTTTTT
V: TRBV5-4
D: TRBD2
size: few
J: TRBJ2-2

CDR3: CASSTPQGAISEAFF
DNA: TGTGCCAGCAGTACCCCACAGGGGGCAATTTCTGAAGCTTTCTTT
V: TRBV28
D: TRBD1
size: many
J: TRBJ1-1

CDR3: CSARVSETDTQYF
DNA: TGCAGTGCTAGAGTTAGCGAGACAGATACGCAGTATTTT
V: TRBV20-1
D: -
size: -
J: TRBJ2-3

CDR3: CASSTTGSYGYTF
DNA: TGTGCCAGCAGCACAACAGGGAGTTATGGCTACACCTTC
V: TRBV12-3/TRBV12-4
D: -
size: many
J: TRBJ1-2

CDR3: CASRLQGYGYTF
DNA: TGTGCCAGCAGACTGCAGGGATATGGCTACACCTTC
V: TRBV6-5
D: -
size: many
J: TRBJ1-2

CDR3: CASWGRLSSGANVLTF
DNA: TGTGCCAGCTGGGGACGGTTGAGCTCTGGGGCCAACGTCCTGACTTTC
V: TRBV6-2/TRBV6-3
D: -
size: many
J: TRBJ2-6

CDR3: CASQQGRDQPQHF
DNA: TGTGCCAGCCAACAGGGGCGCGATCAGCCCCAGCATTTT
V: TRBV6-2/TRBV6-3
D: TRBD1
size: -
J: TRBJ1-5

CDR3: CASSAEDRVNTEAFF
DNA: TGTGCCAGCAGCGCTGAGGACAGGGTGAACACTGAAGCTTTCTTT
V: TRBV11-1
D: TRBD1
size: many
J: TRBJ1-1

CDR3: CSARPRVQETQYF
DNA: TGCAGTGCTAGACCCAGAGTCCAAGAGACCCAGTACTTC
V: TRBV20-1
D: -
size: few
J: TRBJ2-5

CDR3: CASSPLGDVEYF
DNA: TGTGCCAGCAGCCCCCTAGGGGACGTCGAGTACTTC
V: TRBV7-9
D: -
size: many
J: TRBJ2-4

CDR3: CSAHRGLDYGYTF
DNA: TGCAGTGCCCACAGGGGCCTCGACTATGGCTACACCTTC
V: TRBV20-1
D: TRBD1
size: many
J: TRBJ1-2

CDR3: CASSPYGAENEQFF
DNA: TGTGCCAGCAGCCCTTATGGGGCGGAGAATGAGCAGTTCTTC
V: TRBV7-6
D: -
size: many
J: TRBJ2-1

CDR3: CASSFRDRPKNIQYF
DNA: TGTGCCAGCAGTTTCCGGGACAGGCCAAAAAACATTCAGTACTTC
V: TRBV12-3/TRBV12-4
D: TRBD1
size: many
J: TRBJ2-4

CDR3: CATSLHNQPQHF
DNA: TGTGCCACCAGCCTACACAATCAGCCCCAGCATTTT
V: TRBV24-1
D: -
size: -
J: TRBJ1-5

CDR3: CASSTRAVNEKLFF
DNA: TGTGCCAGCAGCACCCGGGCGGTAAATGAAAAACTGTTTTTT
V: TRBV7-9
D: -
size: many
J: TRBJ1-4

CDR3: CASSLTRGYEQYF
DNA: TGCGCCAGCAGCTTAACCAGGGGCTACGAGCAGTACTTC
V: TRBV5-1
D: -
size: -
J: TRBJ2-7

CDR3: CASSPGQGRETQYF
DNA: TGTGCCAGCAGCCCTGGACAGGGGAGAGAGACCCAGTACTTC
V: TRBV14
D: TRBD1
size: many
J: TRBJ2-5

CDR3: CASTREGGRGTQYF
DNA: TGTGCCAGCACTCGAGAGGGGGGGCGAGGGACCCAGTACTTC
V: TRBV6-6
D: -
size: few
J: TRBJ2-5

CDR3: CASYKGGGAEAFF
DNA: TGTGCCAGTTATAAAGGGGGGGGGGCTGAAGCTTTCTTT
V: TRBV6-1
D: -
size: many
J: TRBJ1-1

CDR3: CASSYSGRGQYEQYF
DNA: TGTGCCAGCAGTTACTCCGGCAGGGGGCAATACGAGCAGTACTTC
V: TRBV6-5
D: TRBD1
size: few
J: TRBJ2-7

CDR3: CASSEPLDTKYNEQFF
DNA: TGTGCCAGCAGTGAACCACTCGACACCAAATACAATGAGCAGTTCTTC
V: TRBV2
D: -
size: many
J: TRBJ2-1

CDR3: CASSLAWGPNNEQFF
DNA: TGTGCTAGCAGCTTAGCGTGGGGACCAAACAATGAGCAGTTCTTC
V: TRBV7-7
D: -
size: many
J: TRBJ2-1

CDR3: CASSYGLGTGQPQHF
DNA: TGTGCCAGCAGTTACGGCTTGGGGACGGGACAGCCCCAGCATTTT
V: TRBV6-5
D: -
size: many
J: TRBJ1-5

CDR3: CASSYSDRANNEQFF
DNA: TGTGCCAGCAGTTACTCGGACAGGGCCAACAATGAGCAGTTCTTC
V: TRBV6-2/TRBV6-3
D: TRBD1
size: many
J: TRBJ2-1

CDR3: CASSYSYEQFF
DNA: TGTGCCAGCAGTTACTCCTATGAGCAGTTCTTC
V: TRBV6-2/TRBV6-3
D: -
size: many
J: TRBJ2-1

CDR3: CASSARDRETPNYGYTF
DNA: TGTGCCAGCAGCGCTAGGGACAGGGAGACCCCTAACTATGGCTACACCTTC
V: TRBV13
D: TRBD1
size: many
J: TRBJ1-2

CDR3: CASSPRTGQETQYF
DNA: TGTGCCAGCAGCCCCCGGACAGGGCAAGAGACCCAGTACTTC
V: TRBV18
D: TRBD1
size: many
J: TRBJ2-5

CDR3: CASSFDSLAKNIQYF
DNA: TGTGCCAGCAGCTTCGACAGCCTAGCCAAAAACATTCAGTACTTC
V: TRBV5-6
D: -
size: few
J: TRBJ2-4

CDR3: CASSSTPRGGRDTEAFF
DNA: TGTGCCAGCAGCTCTACACCAAGGGGGGGGCGGGACACTGAAGCTTTCTTT
V: TRBV7-8
D: -
size: many
J: TRBJ1-1

CDR3: CSASAVGSGSYNEQFF
DNA: TGCAGTGCTAGTGCGGTTGGCAGCGGCTCCTACAATGAGCAGTTCTTC
V: TRBV20-1
D: -
size: many
J: TRBJ2-1

CDR3: CSAHRTIQETQYF
DNA: TGCAGTGCCCACCGAACTATTCAAGAGACCCAGTACTTC
V: TRBV20-1
D: -
size: many
J: TRBJ2-5